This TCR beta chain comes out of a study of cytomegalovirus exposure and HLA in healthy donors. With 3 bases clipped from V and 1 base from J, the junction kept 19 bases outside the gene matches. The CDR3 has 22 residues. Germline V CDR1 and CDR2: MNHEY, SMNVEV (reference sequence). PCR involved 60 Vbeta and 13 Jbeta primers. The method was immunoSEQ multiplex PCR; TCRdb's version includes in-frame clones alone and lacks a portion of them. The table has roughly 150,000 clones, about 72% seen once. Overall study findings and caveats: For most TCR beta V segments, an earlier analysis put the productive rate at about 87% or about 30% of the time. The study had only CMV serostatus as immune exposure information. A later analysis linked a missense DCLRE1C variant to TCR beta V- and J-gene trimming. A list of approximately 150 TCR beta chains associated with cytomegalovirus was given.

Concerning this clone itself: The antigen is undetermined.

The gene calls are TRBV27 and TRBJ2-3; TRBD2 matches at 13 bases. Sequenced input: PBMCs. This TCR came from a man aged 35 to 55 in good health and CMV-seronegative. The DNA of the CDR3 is TGTGCCAGCAGTTTTCTACAGGGCCAGGGACTAGCGGGGTCCCGGGGCACAGATACGCAGTATTTT. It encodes CASSFLQGQGLAGSRGTDTQYF.